Below are 14 T cell receptor beta chains sequenced from a single sample in a study of T cell responses to AZD1222 COVID-19 vaccine. Profiling relied on immunoSEQ multiplex PCR, and the TCRdb table lists in-frame clones only, not all of them. The sample holds some 150,000 clones, roughly nine tenths seen once. The specimen was peripheral blood, collected after recovery from COVID-19. The origin of the receptors is an adult who had recovered from COVID-19.

This chain connects TRBV27 to TRBJ2-7; D perhaps matches TRBD1 (5 bases). Germline V CDR1 and CDR2: MNHEY, SMNVEV (reference sequence). This CDR3 contains 14 residues. The V and J ends lost 4 bases and 7 bases respectively, with 17 bases between them. CDR3 residues: CASSSWTSPVEQYF. As DNA, the CDR3 is TGTGCCAGCAGTTCGTGGACATCTCCGGTTGAGCAGTACTTC.

The chain employs TRBV11-2 and TRBJ1-1; D might be TRBD1 (5 bases). CDR1 is SGHAT and CDR2 is FQNNGV in the germline V gene. V was cut by 0 bases and J by 5 bases, with 10 bases left in between. CDR3 length: 14 amino acids. The CDR3, as DNA: TGTGCCAGCAGCTTAGATTGGGGGGGGACTGAAGCTTTCTTT. Translated: CASSLDWGGTEAFF.

This clone appeared a few times. The CDR3 nucleotides are TGCGCCAGCAGCTTGGCGGGACAGATCAACTATGGCTACACCTTC. Translated, it gives CASSLAGQINYGYTF. The chain combines TRBV5-1 with TRBJ1-2, with TRBD1 matching 7 bases. V lost 0 bases and J lost 2; bases outside the gene matches: 4. CDR1 and CDR2 from the germline V gene are SGHRS and YFSETQ. The CDR3 runs to 15 residues.

This clone was picked up one time. The chain joins TRBV28 to TRBJ1-2; TRBD1 matches 8 bases. Germline V CDR1 and CDR2: MDHEN, SYDVKM. The J segment lost 7 bases and the V segment lost 6 bases, leaving 7 bases of the junction unmatched. The CDR3 runs to 13 residues. CDR3 region: CASSPTGDGGYTF. The CDR3 nucleotides are TGTGCCAGCAGCCCGACAGGGGACGGTGGCTACACCTTC.

The V and J genes are TRBV13 and TRBJ2-3, with D possibly matching TRBD1 (5 bases). The CDR3 sequence is 15 residues long. Germline V CDR1 and CDR2: PRHDT, FYEKMQ (reference sequence). Trimming pared 0 bases from V and 0 bases from J, leaving 7 bases between. The chain's CDR3 is CASSLGGLSTDTQYF. CDR3 DNA sequence: TGTGCCAGCAGCTTAGGGGGGCTGAGCACAGATACGCAGTATTTT.

This clone was seen just once. This chain uses TRBV18 with TRBJ2-5; D unclear. V was pared by 2 bases and J by 3 bases, with 4 bases between. CDR1 is KGHSH and CDR2 is LQKENI in the germline V gene. The CDR3 totals 12 residues. The DNA of the CDR3 is TGTGCCAGCTCACCAGAGGAAGAGACCCAGTACTTC. Translated, it gives CASSPEEETQYF.

V is TRBV6-2 or TRBV6-3 and J is TRBJ1-1; unclear D gene. Germline V lookup: CDR1 MNHEY, CDR2 SVGEGT. The CDR3 runs 10 residues. The V and J ends lost 2 bases and 11 bases respectively, with 6 bases between them. The CDR3 region is CASSYAIAFF. CDR3 DNA: TGTGCCAGCAGTTACGCTATCGCTTTCTTT.

This clone was picked up one time. The V call is TRBV4-1, the J call TRBJ2-7; D ambiguous. The V end lost 0 bases, the J end lost 4 bases, and 10 bases lay between the germline ends. The CDR3 runs to 14 residues. Germline loops: CDR1 MGHRA, CDR2 YSYEKL. In DNA form, the CDR3 reads TGCGCCAGCAGCCAAGATACACCCTTTTACGAGCAGTACTTC. Encoded protein: CASSQDTPFYEQYF.

The CDR3 DNA reads TGTGCCAGCAGCTTGGAAGCCTACGAGCAGTACTTC. Residues: CASSLEAYEQYF. The chain couples TRBV5-6 to TRBJ2-7; D uncertain. The CDR3 is 12 amino acids. V shed 0 bases and J shed 2 bases, with 3 bases lying between them. Looked up from germline, CDR1 is SGHDT and CDR2 is YYEEEE.

This rearrangement joins TRBV2 to TRBJ1-1, with D possibly TRBD1 on 6 matching bases. The CDR3 covers 13 residues. Germline V lookup: CDR1 SNHLY, CDR2 FYNNEI. V was cut by 4 bases and J by 4 bases, with 10 bases left in between. The DNA for the CDR3 is TGTGCCAGCAGTGTTGAGGGGGGCACTGAAGCTTTCTTT. Translation: CASSVEGGTEAFF.

This chain links TRBV19 with TRBJ2-3; D gene uncertain. The CDR3 covers 16 residues. Trimming cost V 5 bases and J 0 bases, with 15 bases left between them. CDR1 and CDR2 (germline): LNHDA, SQIVND (reference sequence). The CDR3: CASSPYPILSTDTQYF. The CDR3 bases are TGTGCCAGTAGTCCTTACCCAATCCTTAGCACAGATACGCAGTATTTT.

Comment on this clone: Germline is not matched at one junction end, which may reflect a read error. J is TRBJ2-7 and V is TRBV7-9; D is tentatively TRBD1 or TRBD2 (5 bases each). Germline CDR1 and CDR2: SEHNR and FQNEAQ (reference sequence). This CDR3 is built from 12 residues. The CDR3 loop is CASSSNRDPEDF. CDR3 coding DNA: TGTGCCAGCAGCTCTAATCGGGACCCGGAAGACTTC.

The CDR3 region has the DNA TGTGCCAGTACGCTCGGGACGATAAATAACTATGGCTACACCTTC. It translates to CASTLGTINNYGYTF. The chain links TRBV19 to TRBJ1-2; TRBD1 is a possible D gene (5 bases). V was clipped by 7 bases and J by 1 base, with 16 bases between them. Germline V gives CDR1 LNHDA, CDR2 SQIVND (reference sequence). There are 15 residues in the CDR3. The variable domain in full, completed from reference TRBV19 and TRBJ1-2, reads DGGITQSPKYLFRKEGQNVTLSCEQNLNHDAMYWYRQDPGQGLRLIYYSQIVNDFQKGDIAEGYSVSREKKESFPLTVTSAQKNPTAFYLCASTLGTINNYGYTFGSGTRLTVV.

The chain recombines TRBV7-2 with TRBJ1-2; TRBD1 might be the D (6 bases). Deletions cut 4 bases from V and 4 bases from J, with 10 bases between. The CDR3 is made up of 13 amino acids. The germline V gene has CDR1 SGHTA and CDR2 FQGNSA. The CDR3 sequence is CASSSGVGYGYTF. CDR3 nucleotides: TGTGCCAGCAGCTCAGGGGTCGGCTATGGCTACACCTTC.